This T cell receptor (beta chain) was captured in a study of OX40 agonist ivuxolimab in advanced cancers. About the study: The study treated patients with ivuxolimab, an agonistic anti-OX40 (CD134) antibody. Overall study results and limits: Among the lowest peripheral clonal expansion occurred in 0.1-3.0 mg/kg partial responders.

This clone appeared once. The antigen is undetermined. V lost 0 bases to trimming and J lost 2 bases, with 7 bases between them. The germline CDR1 and CDR2 sequences are SNHLY and FYNNEI. The CDR3 loop spans 14 amino acids. The protocol was immunoSEQ multiplex PCR, while the TCRdb copy is restricted to in-frame clones and leaves out a portion. The sample has under 85,000 clones, 88% seen once. The chain employs TRBV2 and TRBJ1-1; D call uncertain. This sample comprised CD4+ or CD8+ T cells sorted from blood, obtained in a trial of the OX40 agonist ivuxolimab. This clonotype was obtained from an adult with an advanced solid tumor such as melanoma, head and neck, liver or kidney cancer. The CDR3 coding sequence is TGTGCCAGCAGTGAAGCGATACACAACACTGAAGCTTTCTTT. It specifies CASSEAIHNTEAFF.